Listed below are T cell receptor beta chains from one sample, sequenced in a study of radiation and T cells in renal cell carcinoma. Clones were read by immunoSEQ multiplex PCR, and TCRdb kept only the in-frame ones, dropping some. Among 20,000 to 25,000 clones listed, around half were seen once. This sample comprised tumor tissue, obtained from a patient whose treatment was nephrectomy without radiotherapy. The source is a human donor with renal cell carcinoma. Each CDR3 is given with its conserved first and last residue. Fields, in order: CDR3 protein, CDR3 DNA, J gene, D gene, V gene, clone size, CDR3 length. D genes are given only for firm matches. Where a row states a size, it is once, few, many or the class of an expanded clone; other rows omit it.

CDR3 protein: CASSQDRGGNEKLFF
CDR3 DNA: TGCGCCAGCAGCCAGGACAGGGGGGGTAATGAAAAACTGTTTTTT
J gene: TRBJ1-4
D gene: TRBD1
V gene: TRBV4-3
clone size: once
CDR3 length: 15

CDR3 protein: CASSRGQSSYNEQFF
CDR3 DNA: TGTGCCAGCAGCAGGGGTCAATCCTCCTACAATGAGCAGTTCTTC
J gene: TRBJ2-1
D gene: NA
V gene: TRBV5-4
clone size: once
CDR3 length: 15

CDR3 protein: CASSFTGTGGEQFF
CDR3 DNA: TGTGCCAGCAGCTTCACCGGGACAGGGGGTGAGCAGTTCTTC
J gene: TRBJ2-1
D gene: TRBD1
V gene: TRBV11-1
clone size: few
CDR3 length: 14

CDR3 protein: CASSGIAETQYF
CDR3 DNA: TGTGCCAGCAGCGGTATCGCAGAGACCCAGTACTTC
J gene: TRBJ2-5
D gene: NA
V gene: TRBV6-6
clone size: NA
CDR3 length: 12

CDR3 protein: CASSTGTSGGTDTQYF
CDR3 DNA: TGTGCCAGCAGCACTGGGACTAGCGGGGGGACAGATACGCAGTATTTT
J gene: TRBJ2-3
D gene: TRBD2
V gene: TRBV7-2
clone size: NA
CDR3 length: 16

CDR3 protein: CASSTGDSGNTIYF
CDR3 DNA: TGTGCCAGCAGCACAGGAGACTCTGGAAACACCATATATTTT
J gene: TRBJ1-3
D gene: NA
V gene: TRBV6-5
clone size: NA
CDR3 length: 14

CDR3 protein: CASSAYRDLRQFF
CDR3 DNA: TGTGCCAGCAGCGCTTACAGGGACCTCCGGCAGTTCTTC
J gene: TRBJ2-1
D gene: NA
V gene: TRBV9
clone size: NA
CDR3 length: 13

CDR3 protein: CASSLGIRAYTF
CDR3 DNA: TGTGCCAGCAGCTTAGGAATTCGGGCCTACACCTTC
J gene: TRBJ1-2
D gene: NA
V gene: TRBV11-2
clone size: NA
CDR3 length: 12

CDR3 protein: CAWSGGERWNSPLHF
CDR3 DNA: TGTGCCTGGAGCGGGGGGGAGAGGTGGAATTCACCCCTCCACTTT
J gene: TRBJ1-6
D gene: NA
V gene: TRBV30
clone size: few
CDR3 length: 15

CDR3 protein: CAWRGVGGSAFF
CDR3 DNA: TGTGCCTGGAGGGGGGTGGGGGGTTCGGCTTTCTTT
J gene: TRBJ1-1
D gene: NA
V gene: TRBV30
clone size: once
CDR3 length: 12

CDR3 protein: CASSYNAGNTEAFF
CDR3 DNA: TGTGCCAGCAGTTACAATGCAGGGAACACTGAAGCTTTCTTT
J gene: TRBJ1-1
D gene: NA
V gene: TRBV6-5
clone size: few
CDR3 length: 14

CDR3 protein: CASTALGTGGLREQYF
CDR3 DNA: TGTGCCAGCACCGCCCTGGGGACAGGGGGACTACGCGAGCAGTACTTC
J gene: TRBJ2-7
D gene: TRBD1
V gene: TRBV27
clone size: NA
CDR3 length: 16

CDR3 protein: CASSLRQGLTEAFF
CDR3 DNA: TGTGCCAGCAGTCTTCGACAGGGGCTCACTGAAGCTTTCTTT
J gene: TRBJ1-1
D gene: TRBD1
V gene: TRBV27
clone size: NA
CDR3 length: 14

CDR3 protein: CASSPLTGVGETQYF
CDR3 DNA: TGTGCCAGCTCACCATTGACAGGGGTTGGGGAGACCCAGTACTTC
J gene: TRBJ2-5
D gene: TRBD1
V gene: TRBV18
clone size: NA
CDR3 length: 15

CDR3 protein: CASSVATGLAGSSGANVLTF
CDR3 DNA: TGTGCCAGCAGCGTAGCTACGGGGCTAGCGGGGAGCTCTGGGGCCAACGTCCTGACTTTC
J gene: TRBJ2-6
D gene: TRBD2
V gene: TRBV9
clone size: few
CDR3 length: 20

CDR3 protein: CASSLGYRTDTQYF
CDR3 DNA: TGTGCCAGCAGCTTAGGCTACCGCACAGATACGCAGTATTTT
J gene: TRBJ2-3
D gene: NA
V gene: TRBV7-2
clone size: once
CDR3 length: 14

CDR3 protein: CASSLGPQDDYTF
CDR3 DNA: TGTGCCAGCAGCTTAGGGCCGCAGGATGACTACACCTTC
J gene: TRBJ1-2
D gene: NA
V gene: TRBV7-2
clone size: few
CDR3 length: 13

CDR3 protein: CASRTGNVGGYTF
CDR3 DNA: TGTGCCAGCAGAACCGGGAACGTGGGGGGCTACACCTTC
J gene: TRBJ1-2
D gene: NA
V gene: TRBV5-6
clone size: few
CDR3 length: 13

CDR3 protein: CASSPPYSGVGANEQFF
CDR3 DNA: TGTGCCAGTAGTCCTCCTTACAGCGGGGTTGGAGCCAATGAGCAGTTCTTC
J gene: TRBJ2-1
D gene: TRBD2
V gene: TRBV19
clone size: medium-sized
CDR3 length: 17

CDR3 protein: CASSRSSGVSYNEQFF
CDR3 DNA: TGCGCCAGCAGCCGTTCTAGCGGGGTCTCCTACAATGAGCAGTTCTTC
J gene: TRBJ2-1
D gene: TRBD2
V gene: TRBV5-1
clone size: NA
CDR3 length: 16

CDR3 protein: CASSLNPPAYNEQFF
CDR3 DNA: TGTGCCAGCAGCTTGAATCCCCCAGCCTACAATGAGCAGTTCTTC
J gene: TRBJ2-1
D gene: NA
V gene: TRBV5-5
clone size: NA
CDR3 length: 15

CDR3 protein: CASSDINREGGSRQFF
CDR3 DNA: TGTGCCAGCAGCGATATCAACAGGGAGGGGGGAAGTAGGCAGTTCTTC
J gene: TRBJ2-1
D gene: NA
V gene: TRBV11-2
clone size: medium-sized
CDR3 length: 16

CDR3 protein: CAWSARGDRVGYTF
CDR3 DNA: TGTGCCTGGAGTGCGCGAGGAGACAGGGTTGGCTACACCTTC
J gene: TRBJ1-2
D gene: TRBD1
V gene: TRBV30
clone size: NA
CDR3 length: 14

CDR3 protein: CASSPYNEQFF
CDR3 DNA: TGTGCCAGCAGCCCCTACAATGAGCAGTTCTTC
J gene: TRBJ2-1
D gene: NA
V gene: TRBV16
clone size: few
CDR3 length: 11

CDR3 protein: CATSQQGDYGYTF
CDR3 DNA: TGTGCCACCTCTCAACAGGGAGACTATGGCTACACCTTC
J gene: TRBJ1-2
D gene: NA
V gene: TRBV10-3
clone size: large
CDR3 length: 13

CDR3 protein: CASSYRDFSGNTIYF
CDR3 DNA: TGCGCCAGCAGCTACAGGGACTTCTCTGGAAACACCATATATTTT
J gene: TRBJ1-3
D gene: NA
V gene: TRBV4-1
clone size: few
CDR3 length: 15

CDR3 protein: CASSQDWAGETEAFF
CDR3 DNA: TGCGCCAGCAGCCAAGATTGGGCAGGGGAAACTGAAGCTTTCTTT
J gene: TRBJ1-1
D gene: NA
V gene: TRBV4-3
clone size: few
CDR3 length: 15

CDR3 protein: CASSGQSSSGNTIYF
CDR3 DNA: TGTGCCAGTAGTGGACAGAGTAGCTCTGGAAACACCATATATTTT
J gene: TRBJ1-3
D gene: NA
V gene: TRBV19
clone size: NA
CDR3 length: 15

CDR3 protein: CASSLSLGTAKYF
CDR3 DNA: TGTGCCAGCAGTTTATCCCTTGGGACCGCTAAGTACTTC
J gene: TRBJ2-7
D gene: NA
V gene: TRBV27
clone size: NA
CDR3 length: 13

CDR3 protein: CASSHGPYYEQYF
CDR3 DNA: TGCGCCAGCAGCCATGGCCCCTATTACGAGCAGTACTTC
J gene: TRBJ2-7
D gene: NA
V gene: TRBV4-1
clone size: NA
CDR3 length: 13

CDR3 protein: CASSWIQGAGTGELFF
CDR3 DNA: TGTGCCAGCAGTTGGATACAGGGGGCTGGGACCGGGGAGCTGTTTTTT
J gene: TRBJ2-2
D gene: TRBD1
V gene: TRBV6-5
clone size: NA
CDR3 length: 16

CDR3 protein: CASKTSGGSTDTQYF
CDR3 DNA: TGTGCCAGTAAAACTAGCGGGGGGAGCACAGATACGCAGTATTTT
J gene: TRBJ2-3
D gene: TRBD2
V gene: TRBV19
clone size: NA
CDR3 length: 15

CDR3 protein: CASSLVPGNYEQYF
CDR3 DNA: TGTGCCAGCAGCTTAGTTCCGGGTAACTACGAGCAGTACTTC
J gene: TRBJ2-7
D gene: NA
V gene: TRBV7-9
clone size: NA
CDR3 length: 14

CDR3 protein: CASSWGQSDTEAFF
CDR3 DNA: TGCGCCAGCAGCTGGGGACAGTCAGACACTGAAGCTTTCTTT
J gene: TRBJ1-1
D gene: TRBD1
V gene: TRBV5-1
clone size: NA
CDR3 length: 14

CDR3 protein: CASSLATLIGEQYF
CDR3 DNA: TGTGCCAGCAGCTTGGCTACCCTTATAGGCGAGCAGTACTTC
J gene: TRBJ2-7
D gene: NA
V gene: TRBV5-5
clone size: NA
CDR3 length: 14

CDR3 protein: CASSLAPSGQGHSPLHF
CDR3 DNA: TGTGCCAGCAGCTTAGCTCCCTCGGGACAGGGGCATTCACCCCTCCACTTT
J gene: TRBJ1-6
D gene: TRBD1
V gene: TRBV7-6
clone size: once
CDR3 length: 17

CDR3 protein: CASTGGGETQYF
CDR3 DNA: TGTGCCTCTACGGGTGGGGGAGAGACCCAGTACTTC
J gene: TRBJ2-5
D gene: NA
V gene: TRBV7-2
clone size: NA
CDR3 length: 12

CDR3 protein: CASSLALGSGNTIYF
CDR3 DNA: TGTGCCAGCAGCCTGGCCCTCGGCTCTGGAAACACCATATATTTT
J gene: TRBJ1-3
D gene: NA
V gene: TRBV7-9
clone size: many
CDR3 length: 15

CDR3 protein: CASSPPTANEKLFF
CDR3 DNA: TGTGCCAGCAGCCCCCCCACAGCTAATGAAAAACTGTTTTTT
J gene: TRBJ1-4
D gene: NA
V gene: TRBV9
clone size: NA
CDR3 length: 14

CDR3 protein: CASSWAGLAGGNNEQFF
CDR3 DNA: TGCGCCAGCAGCTGGGCGGGACTAGCGGGGGGCAACAATGAGCAGTTCTTC
J gene: TRBJ2-1
D gene: TRBD2
V gene: TRBV5-1
clone size: NA
CDR3 length: 17

CDR3 protein: CASSLTVSHGETQYF
CDR3 DNA: TGTGCCAGCAGCTTAACGGTTTCACACGGGGAGACCCAGTACTTC
J gene: TRBJ2-5
D gene: NA
V gene: TRBV7-3
clone size: NA
CDR3 length: 15

CDR3 protein: CASSGGQGGTNEKLFF
CDR3 DNA: TGTGCCAGCAGCGGGGGACAGGGTGGAACTAATGAAAAACTGTTTTTT
J gene: TRBJ1-4
D gene: TRBD1
V gene: TRBV6-6
clone size: NA
CDR3 length: 16